This T cell receptor (beta chain) was retrieved from a study of blood T cell repertoires in COVID-19. The protocol was immunoSEQ multiplex PCR, while the TCRdb copy is restricted to in-frame clones and leaves out a portion. The data contain 270,000 or so clones, about nine tenths of them singletons. CDR1 is LNHDA, CDR2 SQIVND, per germline (reference sequence). CDR3 length equals 16 residues. J was trimmed by 3 bases and V by 3 bases; bases with no gene match: 6. The receptor was derived from a man aged 35-49 years with active or convalescent COVID-19. Specimen: peripheral blood. V and J are TRBV19 and TRBJ2-7; 12 bases line up with TRBD1. CDR3 DNA sequence: TGTGCCAGTAGTATGGAAGGGACAGGGGGCGGCTACGAGCAGTACTTC. It yields the protein CASSMEGTGGGYEQYF.